These T cell receptor beta chains were read from a single sample in a study of vaccination and CD4 T cells after COVID-19. Their antigens remain unidentified. MiXCR, run by TCRdb on the PCR reads, gives a single entry per CDR3 protein. Of 16,000 or so distinct CDR3 sequences listed, about half are singletons. The material sequenced was CD4+ T cells from blood, cultured in vitro. These receptors were taken from a human donor who had recovered from COVID-19. CDR3s include the opening cysteine and the closing phenylalanine or tryptophan. A D gene is named only where the DNA matches it firmly. Expanded clones get a size class; other rows say once, few or many, or leave the size out.

>TRBV6-4|TRBJ1-2|.|.
TGTGCCAGCAAAAGGACCTTTTCGGGGGACTATGGCTACACCTTC
CASKRTFSGDYGYTF
>TRBV27|TRBJ2-7|once|TRBD1
TGTGCCAGCAGTAGGACAGGGTGGCACGAGCAGTACTTC
CASSRTGWHEQYF
>TRBV6-1|TRBJ2-7|.|TRBD1
TGTGCCAGCAGACGGACAGGCGGGGAGCAGTACTTC
CASRRTGGEQYF
>TRBV19|TRBJ1-4|.|TRBD1
TGTGCCAGTAACAGGGGGCGGGAAAAACTGTTTTTT
CASNRGREKLFF
>TRBV4-1|TRBJ1-1|.|TRBD1
TGCGCCAGCAGCCAGCCGACAGGGGGGAACACTGAAGCTTTCTTT
CASSQPTGGNTEAFF
>TRBV7-9|TRBJ1-2|medium-sized|.
TGTGCCAGCAGCTTACCTGGGGGAAACTATGGCTACACCTTC
CASSLPGGNYGYTF
>TRBV20-1|TRBJ1-1|.|TRBD1
TGCAGTGCCGCGGGGACAGCAGAAGCTTTCTTT
CSAAGTAEAFF
>TRBV21-1|TRBJ2-1|once|.
TGTGCCAGCAGCAAAGAGGCTAGCTCCCCTTACAATGAGCAGTTCTTC
CASSKEASSPYNEQFF
>TRBV20-1|TRBJ1-2|few|TRBD1
TGCAGTGCAAGACAGGGGGCGGGCTATGGCTACACCTTC
CSARQGAGYGYTF
>TRBV7-2|TRBJ2-3|large|TRBD2
TGTGCCAGCAGCACCCGTGCGGGACTAGCGGGGGACCATACGCAGTATTTT
CASSTRAGLAGDHTQYF
>TRBV5-5|TRBJ2-3|.|.
TGTGCCAGCAGCTCGTACCGATACACAGATACGCAGTATTTT
CASSSYRYTDTQYF
>TRBV28|TRBJ2-7|.|TRBD2
TGTGCCAGCAGTTTAAGGTTCGGGGGAGCGGGGTCCTACGAGCAGTACTTC
CASSLRFGGAGSYEQYF
>TRBV7-2|TRBJ1-5|few|.
TGTGCCAGCAGCTTAATGTGGGACACATACCAGCCCCAGCATTTT
CASSLMWDTYQPQHF
>TRBV6-5|TRBJ2-7|.|.
TGTGCCAGCAGTTACGTGCAGGCTCCGGTTCATGGCGAGCAGTACTTC
CASSYVQAPVHGEQYF
>TRBV6-1|TRBJ2-1|.|TRBD1
TGTGCCAGCAGGGAGGGACAGGGGCCCTACAATGAGCAGTTCTTC
CASREGQGPYNEQFF
>TRBV12-5|TRBJ2-5|.|.
TGTGCTAGTGGTCCCTTCGGGGGCGAGACCCAGTACTTC
CASGPFGGETQYF
>TRBV7-2|TRBJ1-5|.|TRBD1
TGTGCCAGCAGCACCGGGACAGTCAATCAGCCCCAGCATTTT
CASSTGTVNQPQHF
>TRBV2|TRBJ2-7|.|.
TGTGCCAGCACGAAGGCCACCTACGAGCAGTACTTC
CASTKATYEQYF
>TRBV30|TRBJ1-2|.|TRBD1
TGTGCCTGGAGTGCGGACAGGGGAAACTATGGCTACACCTTC
CAWSADRGNYGYTF
>TRBV12-3/TRBV12-4|TRBJ1-2|few|TRBD1
TGTGCCAGCAGTTTAGCGGACAGGGTTAGTGGCTACACCTTC
CASSLADRVSGYTF